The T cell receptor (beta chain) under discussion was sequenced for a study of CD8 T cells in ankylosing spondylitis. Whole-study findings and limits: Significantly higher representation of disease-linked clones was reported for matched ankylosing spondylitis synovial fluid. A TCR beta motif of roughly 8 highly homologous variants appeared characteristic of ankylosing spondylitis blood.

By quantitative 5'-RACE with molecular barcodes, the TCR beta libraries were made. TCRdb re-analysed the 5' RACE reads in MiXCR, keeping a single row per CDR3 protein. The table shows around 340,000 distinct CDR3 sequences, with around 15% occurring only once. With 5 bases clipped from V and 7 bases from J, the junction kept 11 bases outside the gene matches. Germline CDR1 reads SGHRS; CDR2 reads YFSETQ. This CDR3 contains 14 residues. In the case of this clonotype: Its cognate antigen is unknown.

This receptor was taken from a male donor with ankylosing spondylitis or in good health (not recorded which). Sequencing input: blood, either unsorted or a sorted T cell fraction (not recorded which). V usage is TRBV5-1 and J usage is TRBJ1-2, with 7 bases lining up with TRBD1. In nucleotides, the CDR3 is TGCGCCAGCAGTATGGACAGGTCCTTTGCTGGCTACACCTTC. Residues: CASSMDRSFAGYTF. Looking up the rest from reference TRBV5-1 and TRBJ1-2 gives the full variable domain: KAGVTQTPRYLIKTRGQQVTLSCSPISGHRSVSWYQQTPGQGLQFLFEYFSETQRNKGNFPGRFSGRQFSNSRSEMNVSTLELGDSALYLCASSMDRSFAGYTFGSGTRLTVV.